This T cell receptor (beta chain) was profiled in a study of blood T cell repertoires in COVID-19. Study-wide background: The cDNA or gDNA used as material had been derived from T cells, B-cell-depleted T cells, or PBMCs.

Sequencing used immunoSEQ multiplex PCR; TCRdb keeps in-frame clones, though not all of them. The table lists 160,000 or so clones, roughly 84% of them singletons. Individuals drawn from 24 US areas were about 18 to 89 years old. Participants' reported clinical history set cohort assignment. Losses at the gene ends were 5 bases for V and 2 bases for J; bases not matched to a gene: 5. This CDR3 spans 14 amino acids. Germline V gene data show CDR1 as LNHDA and CDR2 as SQIVND (reference sequence). The chain is built from TRBV19 and TRBJ2-7, with 8 bases that match TRBD1. Sequencing was carried out using PBMCs or T cells enriched from blood (not recorded which). The clonotype originates from a man aged 55 to 70 who had recovered from COVID-19. DNA for the CDR3: TGTGCCAGTAGTGCCGGGACAGGAGCCTACGAGCAGTACTTC. Its protein is CASSAGTGAYEQYF.